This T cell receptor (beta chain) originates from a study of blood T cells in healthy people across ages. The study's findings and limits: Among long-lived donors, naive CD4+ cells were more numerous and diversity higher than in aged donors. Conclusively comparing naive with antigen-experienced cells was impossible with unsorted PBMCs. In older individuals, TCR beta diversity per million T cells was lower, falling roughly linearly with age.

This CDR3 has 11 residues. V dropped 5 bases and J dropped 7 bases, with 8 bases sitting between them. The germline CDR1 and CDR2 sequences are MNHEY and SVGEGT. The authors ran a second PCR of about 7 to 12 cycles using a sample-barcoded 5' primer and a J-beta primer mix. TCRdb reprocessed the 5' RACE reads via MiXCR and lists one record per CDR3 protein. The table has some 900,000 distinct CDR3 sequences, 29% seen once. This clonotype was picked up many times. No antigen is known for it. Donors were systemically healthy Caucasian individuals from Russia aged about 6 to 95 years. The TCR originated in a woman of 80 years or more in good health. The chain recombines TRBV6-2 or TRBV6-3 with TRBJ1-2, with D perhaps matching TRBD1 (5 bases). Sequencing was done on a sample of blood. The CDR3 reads CASSRQFGYTF. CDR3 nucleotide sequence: TGTGCCAGCAGTCGACAGTTTGGCTACACCTTC.